The present T cell receptor (beta chain) was sequenced within a study of OX40 agonist ivuxolimab in advanced cancers. Study conclusions and caveats: In the 0.1 to 3.0 mg/kg range, CD4+ and CD8+ blood T cells had expanded clonally by week 6. On average, a greater number of expanded clones characterised CD8+ T cells relative to CD4+.

With respect to this clone: The antigen remains unidentified.

Sequenced by immunoSEQ multiplex PCR; TCRdb stores in-frame clones only, minus some. The sample consists of 70,000 to 95,000 clones, roughly 91% of them appearing once. The CDR3 extends over 15 amino acids. The germline V gene encodes CDR1 SGHRS and CDR2 YFSETQ. The V and J ends lost 7 bases and 5 bases respectively, with 19 bases between them. The chain joins TRBV5-1 to TRBJ1-5; D not certain. The origin of this receptor is an adult with an advanced solid tumor such as melanoma, head and neck, liver or kidney cancer. The sequencing here drew on CD4+ or CD8+ T cells sorted from blood, taken in a trial of the OX40 agonist ivuxolimab. For the CDR3, the DNA is TGCGCCAGCTGGGCTGGGGATTTAGTTGATCAGCCCCAGCATTTT. Its protein product is CASWAGDLVDQPQHF. The full variable domain, in which reference TRBV5-1 and TRBJ1-5 provide the parts outside the CDR3, is KAGVTQTPRYLIKTRGQQVTLSCSPISGHRSVSWYQQTPGQGLQFLFEYFSETQRNKGNFPGRFSGRQFSNSRSEMNVSTLELGDSALYLCASWAGDLVDQPQHFGDGTRLSIL.